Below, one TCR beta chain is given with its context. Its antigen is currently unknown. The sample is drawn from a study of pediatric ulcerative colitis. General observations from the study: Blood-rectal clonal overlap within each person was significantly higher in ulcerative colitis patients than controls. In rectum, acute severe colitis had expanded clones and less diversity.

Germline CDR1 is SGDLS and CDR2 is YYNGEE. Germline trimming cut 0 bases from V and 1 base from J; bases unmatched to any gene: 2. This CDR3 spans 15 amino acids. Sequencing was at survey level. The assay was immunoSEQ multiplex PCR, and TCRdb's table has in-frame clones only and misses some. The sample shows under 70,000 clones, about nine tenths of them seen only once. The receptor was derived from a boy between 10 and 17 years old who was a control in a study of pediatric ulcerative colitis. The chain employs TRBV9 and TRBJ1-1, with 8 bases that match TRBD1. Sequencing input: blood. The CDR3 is CASSVAGGGNTEAFF. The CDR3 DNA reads TGTGCCAGCAGCGTAGCAGGGGGCGGGAACACTGAAGCTTTCTTT.